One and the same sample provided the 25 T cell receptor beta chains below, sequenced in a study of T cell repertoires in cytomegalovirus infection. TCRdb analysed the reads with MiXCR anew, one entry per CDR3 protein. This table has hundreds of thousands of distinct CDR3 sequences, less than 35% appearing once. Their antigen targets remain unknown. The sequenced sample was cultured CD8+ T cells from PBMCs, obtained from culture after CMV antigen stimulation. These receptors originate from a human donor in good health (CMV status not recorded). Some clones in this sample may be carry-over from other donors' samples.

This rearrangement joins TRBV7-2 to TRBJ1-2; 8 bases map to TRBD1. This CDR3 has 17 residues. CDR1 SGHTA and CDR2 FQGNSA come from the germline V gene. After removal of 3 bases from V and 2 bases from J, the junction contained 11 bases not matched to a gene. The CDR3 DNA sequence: TGTGCCAGCAGCTTGGACAGGGCCGATCTCCTAAACTATGGCTACACCTTC. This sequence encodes CASSLDRADLLNYGYTF.

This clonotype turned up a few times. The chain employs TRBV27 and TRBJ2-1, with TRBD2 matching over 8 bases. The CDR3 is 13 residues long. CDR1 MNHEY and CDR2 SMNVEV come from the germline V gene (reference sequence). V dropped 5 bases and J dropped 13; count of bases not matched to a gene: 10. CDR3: CASSPTSGDFQFF. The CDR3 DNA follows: TGTGCCAGCAGTCCAACTAGCGGTGACTTCCAGTTCTTC.

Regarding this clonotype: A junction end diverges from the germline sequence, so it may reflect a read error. CDR3 amino acids: CASSPGLSETQYF. The CDR3 bases are TGTGCTAGCAGCCCCGGACTTTCAGAGACCCAGTACTTC. The rearrangement uses TRBV7-6 and TRBJ2-5; a possible D gene is TRBD2 (5 bases). The germline V gene has CDR1 SGHVS and CDR2 FNYEAQ. The CDR3 totals 13 residues. Drawing the rest from reference TRBV7-6 and TRBJ2-5, the complete variable domain is GAGVSQSPRYKVTKRGQDVALRCDPISGHVSLYWYRQALGQGPEFLTYFNYEAQQDKSGLPNDRFSAERPEGSISTLTIQRTEQRDSAMYRCASSPGLSETQYFGPGTRLLVL.

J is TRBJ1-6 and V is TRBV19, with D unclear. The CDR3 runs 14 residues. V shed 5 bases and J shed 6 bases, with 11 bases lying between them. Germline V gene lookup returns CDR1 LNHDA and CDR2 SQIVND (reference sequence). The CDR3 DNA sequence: TGTGCCAGTAGTCCAGCTAATACTAATTCACCCCTCCACTTT. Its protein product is CASSPANTNSPLHF.

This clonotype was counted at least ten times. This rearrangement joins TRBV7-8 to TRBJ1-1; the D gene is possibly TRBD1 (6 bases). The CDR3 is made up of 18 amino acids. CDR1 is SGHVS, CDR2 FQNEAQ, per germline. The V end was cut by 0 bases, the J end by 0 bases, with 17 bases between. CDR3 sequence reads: CASSLALWGHNMNTEAFF. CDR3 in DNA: TGTGCCAGCAGCTTAGCCCTTTGGGGACACAACATGAACACTGAAGCTTTCTTT.

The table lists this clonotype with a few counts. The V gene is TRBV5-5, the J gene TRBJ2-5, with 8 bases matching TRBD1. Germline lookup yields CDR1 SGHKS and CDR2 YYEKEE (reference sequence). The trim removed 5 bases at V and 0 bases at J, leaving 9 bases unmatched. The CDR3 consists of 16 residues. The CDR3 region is CASSSPRDRYQETQYF. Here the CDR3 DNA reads TGTGCCAGCAGTTCTCCCCGGGACAGGTACCAAGAGACCCAGTACTTC.

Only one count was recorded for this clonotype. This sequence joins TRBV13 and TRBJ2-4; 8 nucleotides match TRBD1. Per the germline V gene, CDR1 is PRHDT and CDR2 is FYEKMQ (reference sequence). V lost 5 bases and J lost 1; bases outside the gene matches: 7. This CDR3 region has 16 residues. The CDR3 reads CASSTRTGTAKNIQYF. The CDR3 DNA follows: TGTGCCAGCAGCACCCGGACAGGGACGGCCAAAAACATTCAGTACTTC. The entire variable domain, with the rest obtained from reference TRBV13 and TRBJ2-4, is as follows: AAGVIQSPRHLIKEKRETATLKCYPIPRHDTVYWYQQGPGQDPQFLISFYEKMQSDKGSIPDRFSAQQFSDYHSELNMSSLELGDSALYFCASSTRTGTAKNIQYFGAGTRLSVL.

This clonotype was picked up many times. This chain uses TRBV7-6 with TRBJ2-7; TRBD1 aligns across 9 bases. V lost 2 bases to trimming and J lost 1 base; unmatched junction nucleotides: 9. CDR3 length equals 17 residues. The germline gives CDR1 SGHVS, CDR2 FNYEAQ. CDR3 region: CASSLTMGQGGSYEQYF. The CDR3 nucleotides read TGTGCCAGCAGCTTAACCATGGGACAGGGTGGTTCCTACGAGCAGTACTTC.

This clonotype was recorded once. The CDR3 sequence is CASSPSGYSNTGELFF. Here the CDR3 DNA reads TGTGCCAGCAGCCCGAGCGGGTATTCGAACACCGGGGAGCTGTTTTTT. This chain uses TRBV9 with TRBJ2-2, with a weak D call TRBD2 (6 bases). V was clipped by 4 bases and J by 0 bases, with 13 bases between them. CDR3 size: 16 residues. Germline CDR1 SGDLS, CDR2 YYNGEE.

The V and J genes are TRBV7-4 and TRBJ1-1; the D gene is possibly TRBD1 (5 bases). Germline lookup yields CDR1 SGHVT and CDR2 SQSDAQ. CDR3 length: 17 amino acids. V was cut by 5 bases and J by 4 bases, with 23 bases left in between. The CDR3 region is CASSLGSRQLRSTEAFF. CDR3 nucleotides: TGTGCCAGCAGCCTCGGGTCTAGACAGCTTCGGAGCACTGAAGCTTTCTTT.

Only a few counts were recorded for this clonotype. The CDR3 here is CASSQGTFNGYTF. The CDR3 region has the DNA TGTGCCAGCAGCCAGGGGACCTTTAATGGCTACACCTTC. The chain has TRBV4-2 and TRBJ1-2; D perhaps matches TRBD1 (5 bases). Deletions cut 3 bases from V and 6 bases from J, with 11 bases between. CDR1 LGHNA and CDR2 YNFKEQ come from the germline V gene. The CDR3 runs 13 residues.

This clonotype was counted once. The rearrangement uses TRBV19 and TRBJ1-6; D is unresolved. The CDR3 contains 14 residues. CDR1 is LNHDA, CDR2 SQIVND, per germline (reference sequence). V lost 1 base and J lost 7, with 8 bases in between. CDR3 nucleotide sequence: TGTGCCAGTAGTATAGTCACGGGGAATTCACCCCTCCACTTT. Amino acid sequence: CASSIVTGNSPLHF.

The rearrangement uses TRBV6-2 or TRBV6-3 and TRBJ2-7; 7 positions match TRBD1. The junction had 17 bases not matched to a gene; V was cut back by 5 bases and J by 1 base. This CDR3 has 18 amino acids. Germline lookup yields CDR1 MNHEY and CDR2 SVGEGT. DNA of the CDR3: TGTGCCAGCAGTATCCAGCTAGGGACAGACACTAAGTCCTACGAGCAGTACTTC. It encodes CASSIQLGTDTKSYEQYF.

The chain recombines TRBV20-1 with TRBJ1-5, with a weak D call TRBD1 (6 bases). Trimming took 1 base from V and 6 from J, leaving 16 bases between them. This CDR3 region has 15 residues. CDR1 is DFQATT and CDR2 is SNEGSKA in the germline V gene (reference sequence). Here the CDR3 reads CSARAGRGMGQPQHF. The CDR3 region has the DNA TGCAGTGCTAGAGCAGGGAGGGGGATGGGTCAGCCCCAGCATTTT.

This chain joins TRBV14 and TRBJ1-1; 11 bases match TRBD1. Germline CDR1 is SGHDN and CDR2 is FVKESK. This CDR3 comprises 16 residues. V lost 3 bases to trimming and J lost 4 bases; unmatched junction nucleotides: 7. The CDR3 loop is CASSHHRDRGFTEAFF. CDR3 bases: TGTGCCAGCAGCCATCATCGGGACAGGGGGTTCACTGAAGCTTTCTTT.

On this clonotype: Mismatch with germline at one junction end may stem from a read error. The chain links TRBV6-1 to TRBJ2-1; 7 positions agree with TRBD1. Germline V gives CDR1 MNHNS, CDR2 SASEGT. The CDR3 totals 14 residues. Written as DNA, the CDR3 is TGTGCCAGCAGTGAACACAGATGGGGGACAGACTCCAACTTC. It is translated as CASSEHRWGTDSNF.

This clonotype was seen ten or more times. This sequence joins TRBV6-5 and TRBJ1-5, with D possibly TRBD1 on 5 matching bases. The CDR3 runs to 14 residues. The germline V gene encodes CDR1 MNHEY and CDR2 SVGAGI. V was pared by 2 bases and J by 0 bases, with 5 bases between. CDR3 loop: CASSYGTSNQPQHF. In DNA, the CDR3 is TGTGCCAGCAGTTACGGGACTAGCAATCAGCCCCAGCATTTT.

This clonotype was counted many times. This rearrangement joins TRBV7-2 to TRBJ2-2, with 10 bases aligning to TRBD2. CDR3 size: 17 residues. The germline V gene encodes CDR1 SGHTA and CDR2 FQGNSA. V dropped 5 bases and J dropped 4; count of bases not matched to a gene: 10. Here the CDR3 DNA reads TGTGCCAGCAGCCCCGCTTTAGCGGGGGGAACCACCGGGGAGCTGTTTTTT. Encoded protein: CASSPALAGGTTGELFF.

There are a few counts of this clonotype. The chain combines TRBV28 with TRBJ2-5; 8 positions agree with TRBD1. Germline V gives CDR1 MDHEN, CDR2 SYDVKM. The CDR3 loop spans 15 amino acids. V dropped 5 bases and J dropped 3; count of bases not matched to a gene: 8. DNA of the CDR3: TGTGCCAGCAGTGCAACAGGGGGTGTAAAAGAGACCCAGTACTTC. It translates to CASSATGGVKETQYF.

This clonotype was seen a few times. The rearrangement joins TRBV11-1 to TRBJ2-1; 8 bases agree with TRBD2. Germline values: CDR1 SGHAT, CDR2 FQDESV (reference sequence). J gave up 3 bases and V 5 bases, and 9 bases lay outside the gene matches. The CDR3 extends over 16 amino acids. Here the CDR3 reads CASSPLSGAGYNEQFF. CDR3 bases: TGTGCCAGCAGCCCCCTTAGCGGGGCAGGCTACAATGAGCAGTTCTTC.

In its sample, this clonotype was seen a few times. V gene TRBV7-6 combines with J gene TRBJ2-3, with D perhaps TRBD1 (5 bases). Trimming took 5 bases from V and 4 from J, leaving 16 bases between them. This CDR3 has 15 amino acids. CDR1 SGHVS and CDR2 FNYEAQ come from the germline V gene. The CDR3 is CASSGNRLGPDTQYF. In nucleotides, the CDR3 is TGTGCCAGCAGCGGCAACAGGTTAGGTCCAGATACGCAGTATTTT.

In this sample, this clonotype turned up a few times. Here the CDR3 reads CASTATLNYGYTF. DNA of the CDR3: TGTGCCAGCACCGCGACACTAAACTATGGCTACACCTTC. J is TRBJ1-2 and V is TRBV27; the D is unclear. V dropped 7 bases and J dropped 2 bases, with 11 bases sitting between them. The CDR3 runs 13 residues. Germline-derived CDR1 and CDR2 are MNHEY and SMNVEV (reference sequence).

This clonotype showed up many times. The CDR3 nucleotides are TGTGCCAGCAGCCGTGGACTAGCGTACGGGCCCTCCTACAATGAGCAGTTCTTC. Its translation: CASSRGLAYGPSYNEQFF. The rearrangement links TRBV7-2 to TRBJ2-1, with 9 bases aligning to TRBD2. Per the germline V gene, CDR1 is SGHTA and CDR2 is FQGNSA. With 5 bases clipped from V and 0 bases from J, the junction kept 11 bases outside the gene matches. This CDR3 contains 18 residues.

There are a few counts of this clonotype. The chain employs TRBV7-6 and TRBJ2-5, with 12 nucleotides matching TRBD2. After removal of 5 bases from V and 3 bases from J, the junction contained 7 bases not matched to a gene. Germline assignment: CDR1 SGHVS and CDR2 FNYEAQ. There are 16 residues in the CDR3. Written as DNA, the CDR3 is TGTGCCAGCAGCCCGCTAGCGGGGGGGACCAAAGAGACCCAGTACTTC. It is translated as CASSPLAGGTKETQYF.

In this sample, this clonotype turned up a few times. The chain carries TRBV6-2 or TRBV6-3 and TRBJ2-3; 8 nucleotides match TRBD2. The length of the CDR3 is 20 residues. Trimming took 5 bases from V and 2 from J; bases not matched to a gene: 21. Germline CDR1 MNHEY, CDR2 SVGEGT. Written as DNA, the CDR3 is TGTGCCAGCAGTAACCGCCTCCCCGCTTTCTTTAGCGGGGACACAGATACGCAGTATTTT. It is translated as CASSNRLPAFFSGDTDTQYF.